This T cell receptor beta chain was sequenced during a study of blood T cells in healthy people across ages. A few counts support this clonotype. What it binds is not known. Findings and caveats of the study: Higher naive T cell percentage went strongly together with higher TCR beta diversity.

The junction had 5 bases not matched to a gene; V was cut back by 6 bases and J by 7 bases. CDR1 is MDHEN and CDR2 is SYDVKM in the germline V gene. The CDR3 totals 12 residues. Together with a sample-barcoded 5' primer, a J-beta primer mix was included in a second PCR lasting about 7 to 11 cycles. TCRdb re-derived calls from the 5' RACE reads in MiXCR, one entry per CDR3 protein. Among almost 800,000 distinct CDR3 sequences listed, roughly 64% were seen once. The source of this sequence is a man aged 25 to 45 in good health. This chain joins TRBV28 and TRBJ2-5, with 7 bases lining up with TRBD1. The specimen was blood. DNA of the CDR3: TGTGCCAGCAGACAGGGGATGGGGACCCAGTACTTC. Its translation is CASRQGMGTQYF.